Listed here are 25 T cell receptor beta chains from one sample, sequenced in a study of post-analysis software for immune sequencing data. Study outcomes and limitations: Included in a set of roughly 5 TRBV segments more frequent in patients than controls were TRBV5-6, TRBV5-1 and TRBV20-1.

The TCR beta cDNA libraries contained unique molecular identifiers. Each CDR3 protein gets one entry after TCRdb re-called the PCR reads with MiXCR. This table holds approximately 730,000 distinct CDR3 sequences, 35% to 55% found once. No antigen has been assigned to these receptors. Source material: blood. Receptors were obtained from a girl between 10 and 17 years old with multiple sclerosis.

This rearrangement joins TRBV2 to TRBJ1-5, with 7 bases aligning to TRBD1. The CDR3 is 15 residues long. Per the germline V gene, CDR1 is SNHLY and CDR2 is FYNNEI. Trimming removed 4 bases from V and 7 bases from J; junction bases left unmatched: 10. DNA of the CDR3: TGTGCCAGCAGTGCCGACAGGGCCGAAGGCCAGCCCCAGCATTTT. It specifies CASSADRAEGQPQHF.

In its sample, this clonotype was seen a few times. One end of the junction is discordant with germline, which a read error may explain. The rearrangement links TRBV7-3 to TRBJ2-1, with D perhaps TRBD2 (6 bases). This CDR3 is built from 15 residues. CDR1 and CDR2 from the germline V gene are SGHTA and FQGTGA. The CDR3 sequence: CVSSFRLGDYNEQFF. CDR3 bases: TGTGTCAGCAGCTTCCGACTAGGGGACTACAATGAGCAGTTCTTC.

This clonotype was seen more than once but under ten times. CDR3 in DNA: TGTGCCAGCAGTACCGCTTTCTCCTACGAGCAGTACTTC. It yields the protein CASSTAFSYEQYF. The chain recombines TRBV6-1 with TRBJ2-7; unclear D gene. CDR1 and CDR2 (germline): MNHNS, SASEGT. V was clipped by 5 bases and J by 0 bases, with 8 bases between them. This CDR3 has 13 amino acids.

The DNA for the CDR3 is TGTGCCAGCAGCCCCAGCCAAAAGGGGACCCAGTACTTC. Its protein product is CASSPSQKGTQYF. The chain uses TRBV12-3 or TRBV12-4 and TRBJ2-5; D gene unclear. CDR3 size: 13 residues. V lost 6 bases to trimming and J lost 7 bases, with 15 bases between them.

The rearrangement uses TRBV5-6 and TRBJ2-1, with D perhaps TRBD2 (5 bases). Germline V gives CDR1 SGHDT, CDR2 YYEEEE. The CDR3 contains 14 residues. Trimming stripped 1 base from V and 6 bases from J, with 11 bases between. This CDR3 reads CASSLPGKGNEQFF. The CDR3 DNA reads as TGTGCCAGCAGCTTGCCCGGGAAGGGCAATGAGCAGTTCTTC.

The chain recombines TRBV20-1 with TRBJ2-7; D is undetermined. CDR1 is DFQATT and CDR2 is SNEGSKA in the germline V gene (reference sequence). Trimming left V 3 bases short and J 2 bases short, with 11 bases between. The CDR3 has 13 amino acids. The CDR3 bases are TGCAGTGCTAGTAAGGACGGTACCTACGAGCAGTACTTC. Protein: CSASKDGTYEQYF.

The chain combines TRBV7-9 with TRBJ1-2, with D possibly matching TRBD1 (5 bases). Germline V gene lookup returns CDR1 SEHNR and CDR2 FQNEAQ (reference sequence). This CDR3 has 15 residues. The ends were cut back, 1 base at V and 8 bases at J, with 17 bases in the middle. DNA for the CDR3: TGTGCCAGCAGCTTAGTAAGAGGGACCGAACAAGGCTACACCTTC. As protein: CASSLVRGTEQGYTF.

The J gene is TRBJ1-1, the V gene TRBV5-5, with 10 positions matching TRBD1. The V gene end was trimmed by 3 bases and the J gene end by 3 bases; junction bases not matched to a gene: 2. There are 14 residues in the CDR3. The germline V gene has CDR1 SGHKS and CDR2 YYEKEE (reference sequence). The CDR3 nucleotides are TGTGCCAGCAGCTGGGGGACAGGGGACACTGAAGCTTTCTTT. Translating gives CASSWGTGDTEAFF.

CDR3 DNA: TGTGCCAGCAGCTTACCAGAAGCGGGGAGGCTCTACAATGAGCAGTTCTTC. This codes for CASSLPEAGRLYNEQFF. The V call is TRBV11-3, the J call TRBJ2-1; TRBD2 matches at 7 bases. The CDR3 has 17 residues. V lost 2 bases and J lost 3; bases outside the gene matches: 10. From germline, CDR1 is SGHNT and CDR2 YENEEA.

This clonotype was seen a few times. The rearrangement links TRBV24-1 to TRBJ2-5; 10 bases fit TRBD1. V lost 7 bases to trimming and J lost 1 base; unmatched junction nucleotides: 5. CDR3 length: 15 residues. The germline V gene encodes CDR1 KGHDR and CDR2 SFDVKD. CDR3 sequence reads: CATSHRDRGQETQYF. The DNA for the CDR3 is TGTGCCACCAGCCACCGGGACAGGGGCCAAGAGACCCAGTACTTC.

This clonotype has just a few counts. The chain is built from TRBV28 and TRBJ2-7, with D unresolved. There are 12 residues in the CDR3. V lost 6 bases to trimming and J lost 2 bases, with 8 bases between them. The germline V gene has CDR1 MDHEN and CDR2 SYDVKM. CDR3 region: CASSFRPYEQYF. CDR3 coding DNA: TGTGCCAGCAGCTTTCGTCCCTACGAGCAGTACTTC.

The chain is built from TRBV10-3 and TRBJ2-1, with 10 bases identical to TRBD2. Germline V gene sequence: CDR1 ENHRY, CDR2 SYGVKD. V lost 4 bases, J lost 0 bases, and 9 bases stayed unmatched. This CDR3 spans 18 amino acids. This CDR3 is CAISAPSGRGSSYNEQFF. CDR3 sequence (DNA): TGTGCCATCAGTGCTCCTAGCGGGAGAGGTAGCTCCTACAATGAGCAGTTCTTC.

This sequence joins TRBV28 and TRBJ2-3; TRBD1 matches 7 bases. V shed 7 bases, J shed 0 bases, and the junction held 7 bases outside the gene matches. The germline V gene encodes CDR1 MDHEN and CDR2 SYDVKM. The CDR3 is 15 residues long. The CDR3 nucleotides are TGTGCCAGCATATTGACAGGGATAAGCACAGATACGCAGTATTTT. Protein product: CASILTGISTDTQYF.

This clonotype was observed a few times. The chain recombines TRBV20-1 with TRBJ1-2; unclear D gene. Germline CDR1 DFQATT, CDR2 SNEGSKA (reference sequence). This CDR3 contains 11 residues. V gave up 1 base and J gave up 4 bases, with 4 bases separating them. CDR3 amino acids: CSARVGYGYTF. DNA of the CDR3: TGCAGTGCTAGAGTTGGCTATGGCTACACCTTC.

This clonotype was recorded a few times. The rearrangement joins TRBV20-1 to TRBJ2-7, with unresolved D. The CDR3 is 8 residues long. CDR1 and CDR2 (germline): DFQATT, SNEGSKA (reference sequence). The CDR3 spells CSLYEQYF. The CDR3 bases are TGCAGCCTCTACGAGCAGTACTTC.

The chain employs TRBV6-2 or TRBV6-3 and TRBJ2-7; weak D call: TRBD1 (5 bases). V was shortened by 2 bases and J by 2 bases, with 7 bases between the two germline ends. Germline V gives CDR1 MNHEY, CDR2 SVGEGT. This CDR3 is built from 13 residues. The CDR3 DNA sequence: TGTGCCAGCAGTTACGTCAGGGCCTACGAGCAGTACTTC. Encoded protein: CASSYVRAYEQYF.

V is TRBV6-1 and J is TRBJ1-2; D perhaps matches TRBD1 (6 bases). The V and J ends lost 6 bases and 2 bases respectively, with 13 bases between them. This CDR3 is built from 14 residues. Looked up from germline, CDR1 is MNHNS and CDR2 is SASEGT. The CDR3 bases are TGTGCCAGCAGCCTCAGGGGTCTCAACTATGGCTACACCTTC. Translated, it gives CASSLRGLNYGYTF.

This sequence joins TRBV27 and TRBJ2-7; D is possibly TRBD1 (6 bases). The CDR3 is 15 amino acids. Germline CDR1 is MNHEY and CDR2 is SMNVEV (reference sequence). V was clipped by 1 base and J by 2 bases, with 12 bases between them. This chain's CDR3 is CASSLFGQFTYEQYF. In DNA form, the CDR3 reads TGTGCCAGCAGTTTATTCGGACAGTTTACCTACGAGCAGTACTTC.

A note on this clonotype: The junction departs from the called germline gene at one end, perhaps through a read error. The chain links TRBV6-5 to TRBJ2-1, with D unclear. This CDR3 region has 12 residues. Germline values: CDR1 MNHEY, CDR2 SVGAGI. The chain's CDR3 is CASSPSYNGQFF. In DNA, the CDR3 is TGTGCCAGCAGTCCCTCCTACAATGGGCAGTTCTTC.

This clonotype occurred a few times. This chain connects TRBV28 to TRBJ2-1, with D possibly matching TRBD2 (5 bases). CDR1 MDHEN and CDR2 SYDVKM come from the germline V gene. V was cut by 6 bases and J by 4 bases, with 13 bases left in between. The CDR3 length is 14 residues. In DNA, the CDR3 is TGTGCCAGCAGAAGAGGGAGAGGGTACAATGAGCAGTTCTTC. Translating gives CASRRGRGYNEQFF.

The rearrangement uses TRBV20-1 and TRBJ2-3; 7 bases match TRBD2. The V gene's germline CDR1 is DFQATT and CDR2 SNEGSKA (reference sequence). The CDR3 consists of 13 residues. V was pared by 6 bases and J by 2 bases, with 5 bases of the junction left unmatched. CDR3 DNA: TGCAGTGCCAGGACTAGACCCACAGATACGCAGTATTTT. It codes for CSARTRPTDTQYF.

The chain recombines TRBV7-8 with TRBJ2-2; D perhaps matches TRBD1 (6 bases). Looked up from germline, CDR1 is SGHVS and CDR2 is FQNEAQ. The length of the CDR3 is 15 residues. Deletions cut 3 bases from V and 4 bases from J, with 12 bases between. The CDR3: CASSFIGGATGELFF. CDR3 sequence (DNA): TGTGCCAGCAGCTTTATAGGGGGTGCCACCGGGGAGCTGTTTTTT.

This clonotype was detected only a few times. This CDR3 is CASSEPTGGTDTQYF. Here the CDR3 DNA reads TGTGCCAGCAGCGAACCCACCGGAGGCACAGATACGCAGTATTTT. V and J are TRBV6-5 and TRBJ2-3; D is ambiguous. The germline CDR1 and CDR2 sequences are MNHEY and SVGAGI. Trimming took off 6 bases at V and 1 base at J, with 14 bases between the two ends. There are 15 residues in the CDR3.

The chain links TRBV20-1 to TRBJ1-2; weak D call: TRBD1 (5 bases). Per germline, CDR1 DFQATT and CDR2 SNEGSKA (reference sequence). The CDR3 spans 13 residues. V gave up 3 bases and J gave up 4 bases, with 12 bases separating them. The CDR3 sequence: CSASGGSFYGYTF. In DNA form, the CDR3 reads TGCAGTGCTAGTGGGGGATCTTTCTATGGCTACACCTTC.

This clonotype was observed a few times. The chain has TRBV12-3 or TRBV12-4 and TRBJ2-7; no clear D gene. The CDR3 sequence is 12 residues long. With 6 bases removed from V and 7 bases from J, the gap between germline ends came to 13 bases. Here the CDR3 reads CASSPMRGEQYF. The DNA for the CDR3 is TGTGCCAGCAGCCCAATGAGAGGAGAGCAGTACTTC.